Following are 28 T cell receptor beta chains from one sample sequenced in a study of molecular identifiers for immune sequencing clone quantification. A single record per CDR3 protein comes from TCRdb applying MiXCR to the PCR reads. This table holds approximately 97,000 distinct CDR3 sequences, 20% to 30% found once. The sample comprised naive CD8+ T cells from blood, with Jurkat cell RNA spiked in. Subset given: FACS-sorted CD8+CD4-CCR7+CD45RA+ naive T cells. The receptors were gathered from a human donor in good health. Some libraries in this study had Jurkat cell RNA spiked in.

Worth noting for this clonotype: Possible read error: a much larger clone is one base away. The genes are TRBV7-6 and TRBJ2-7, with TRBD1 as a possible D gene (6 bases). The CDR3 covers 14 residues. Germline V gives CDR1 SGHVS, CDR2 FNYEAQ. Written as DNA, the CDR3 is TGTGCCAGCAGCCCCACGCAGGGGACCTACGGGCAGTACTTC. Translation: CASSPTQGTYGQYF.

The CDR3 loop is CASSLMGGGTYEQYF. CDR3 sequence (DNA): TGTGCCAGCAGTTTAATGGGCGGGGGGACCTACGAGCAGTACTTC. The chain couples TRBV27 to TRBJ2-7, with 8 nucleotides matching TRBD2. CDR1 MNHEY and CDR2 SMNVEV come from the germline V gene (reference sequence). V was clipped by 2 bases and J by 2 bases; unmatched bases: 5. The CDR3 has 15 amino acids.

The sample holds many counts of this clonotype. The gene calls are TRBV6-6 and TRBJ2-3; the D gene is possibly TRBD1 (5 bases). V lost 0 bases and J 4 bases, leaving 11 bases between the germline ends. Per the germline V gene, CDR1 is MNHNY and CDR2 is SVGAGI (reference sequence). This CDR3 is built from 15 residues. The DNA for the CDR3 is TGTGCCAGCAGTTACTCCGACAGACCTTCAGATACGCAGTATTTT. It encodes CASSYSDRPSDTQYF.

J is TRBJ2-1 and V is TRBV5-1, with 7 bases matching TRBD2. With V trimmed by 0 bases and J by 7 bases, 7 bases remained unmatched. Germline values: CDR1 SGHRS, CDR2 YFSETQ. The CDR3 contains 15 residues. CDR3 nucleotide sequence: TGCGCCAGCAGCTTGGAACTAGCGCTTCATAATGAGCAGTTCTTC. Protein sequence: CASSLELALHNEQFF.

This clonotype appeared many times. The chain employs TRBV27 and TRBJ2-6, with D unresolved. Germline loops: CDR1 MNHEY, CDR2 SMNVEV (reference sequence). This CDR3 is 13 amino acids long. V lost 2 bases and J 2 bases, leaving 1 base between the germline ends. CDR3 sequence (DNA): TGTGCCAGCAGTTTAACTGGGGCCAACGTCCTGACTTTC. This gives the protein CASSLTGANVLTF.

This clonotype has a count of ten or more. The chain combines TRBV4-1 with TRBJ1-1; D is uncertain. Germline V lookup: CDR1 MGHRA, CDR2 YSYEKL. V lost 3 bases and J lost 4, with 9 bases in between. The CDR3 consists of 13 residues. CDR3 sequence (DNA): TGCGCCAGCAGCCATAACGCGGGCACTGAAGCTTTCTTT. Amino acid sequence: CASSHNAGTEAFF.

This clonotype has ten or more counts. The gene calls are TRBV27 and TRBJ1-1, with D possibly TRBD1 on 6 matching bases. Germline values: CDR1 MNHEY, CDR2 SMNVEV (reference sequence). V gave up 8 bases and J gave up 8 bases, with 18 bases separating them. The CDR3 is made up of 13 amino acids. The CDR3 sequence: CASGPQGTAEAFF. The CDR3, as DNA: TGTGCCAGCGGTCCACAGGGTACAGCAGAAGCTTTCTTT.

As concerns this clonotype: An end of the junction differs from the germline gene, which may be a read error. This chain connects TRBV5-5 to TRBJ1-1, with D perhaps TRBD1 (5 bases). Germline V gene data show CDR1 as SGHKS and CDR2 as YYEKEE (reference sequence). The CDR3 is made up of 14 amino acids. The CDR3 is CASSPWGSGTAAFF. CDR3 nucleotides: TGTGCCAGCAGCCCCTGGGGGTCGGGCACTGCAGCTTTCTTT.

This sequence joins TRBV29-1 and TRBJ2-7; no clear D gene. Looked up from germline, CDR1 is SQVTM and CDR2 is ANQGSEA. This CDR3 has 13 amino acids. Trimming cost V 4 bases and J 3 bases, with 13 bases left between them. DNA for the CDR3: TGCAGCGTTGGGTGGAGAAGGGACTACGAGCAGTACTTC. It specifies CSVGWRRDYEQYF.

This clonotype appeared many times. The chain recombines TRBV3-1 with TRBJ2-3; TRBD1 might be the D (6 bases). From germline, CDR1 is LGHDT and CDR2 YNNKEL (reference sequence). Trimming shortened V by 3 bases and J by 0 bases, and 10 bases separated the two germline ends. The CDR3 covers 15 residues. Written as DNA, the CDR3 is TGTGCCAGCAGCCACGGACAGACGAGCACAGATACGCAGTATTTT. Amino acid sequence: CASSHGQTSTDTQYF.

Many counts were recorded for this clonotype. The rearrangement links TRBV4-1 to TRBJ1-6, with D possibly matching TRBD1 (5 bases). Germline-derived CDR1 and CDR2 are MGHRA and YSYEKL. The CDR3 length is 15 residues. The V end lost 3 bases, the J end lost 7 bases, and 13 bases lay between the germline ends. The CDR3 reads CASSHPRGDNSPLHF. CDR3 nucleotides: TGCGCCAGCAGCCACCCAAGGGGAGACAATTCACCCCTCCACTTT.

This clonotype was found many times. The V and J genes are TRBV7-2 and TRBJ2-5; possible D gene TRBD2, 6 bases. The CDR3 loop spans 17 amino acids. Germline CDR1 SGHTA, CDR2 FQGNSA. The V and J ends lost 1 base and 5 bases respectively, with 20 bases between them. The CDR3 nucleotides read TGTGCCAGCAGCTTAGACACCGGGACTGGGATCTTGGAGACCCAGTACTTC. Translation gives CASSLDTGTGILETQYF.

This clonotype showed up many times. This chain uses TRBV12-3 or TRBV12-4 with TRBJ2-6; 8 bases fit TRBD2. This CDR3 is 17 amino acids long. J gave up 5 bases and V 3 bases, and 9 bases lay outside the gene matches. CDR3 in amino acids: CASSFEVGRVRANVLTF. The CDR3 DNA is TGTGCCAGCAGTTTCGAGGTCGGGAGGGTTAGGGCCAACGTCCTGACTTTC.

A word on this clonotype: Sequence at one end of the junction differs from germline and may be a read error. The chain joins TRBV11-2 to TRBJ2-7; tentatively, D is TRBD2 (5 bases). The CDR3 spans 13 residues. CDR1 and CDR2 from the germline V gene are SGHAT and FQNNGV. The CDR3 DNA sequence: TGTGCCAGCAGCTTAGCCCCAGACTACGAGCAGTGCTTC. This encodes CASSLAPDYEQCF.

Ten or more counts support this clonotype. The rearrangement uses TRBV2 and TRBJ2-3; no definite D call. The CDR3 length is 11 residues. Germline CDR1 and CDR2: SNHLY and FYNNEI. V was pared by 3 bases and J by 10 bases, with 8 bases between. CDR3 sequence (DNA): TGTGCCAGCAGTGATTCTCTGGCGCAGTATTTT. Amino acids: CASSDSLAQYF.

For this clonotype: The conserved closing phenylalanine or tryptophan is absent in this CDR3, likely reflecting a read error. The rearrangement links TRBV19 to TRBJ2-3; D unclear. V lost 3 bases and J 0 bases, leaving 7 bases between the germline ends. The CDR3 consists of 14 residues. Germline V lookup: CDR1 LNHDA, CDR2 SQIVND (reference sequence). The CDR3 nucleotides read TGTGCCAGTAGTATCGGTTCAAGCACAGATACGCAGTATCTT. Its protein product is CASSIGSSTDTQYL.

There are many counts of this clonotype. The chain has TRBV4-2 and TRBJ2-3; no definite D call. Germline values: CDR1 LGHNA, CDR2 YNFKEQ. The length of the CDR3 is 16 residues. V was clipped by 0 bases and J by 0 bases, with 10 bases between them. The CDR3 DNA sequence: TGTGCCAGCAGCCAAGAAGCCAGTCCTAGCACAGATACGCAGTATTTT. As protein: CASSQEASPSTDTQYF.

Remarks on this clonotype: A read error is possible here, since a much larger clone lies one base away. This chain joins TRBV7-9 and TRBJ2-7, with D possibly TRBD2 on 6 matching bases. Germline lookup yields CDR1 SEHNR and CDR2 FQNEAQ (reference sequence). The CDR3 is made up of 14 amino acids. In nucleotides, the CDR3 is TGTGCCAGCAGCTTATCTGCGGGGTTCTACGAGCAGTGCTTC. It translates to CASSLSAGFYEQCF.

This clonotype appeared many times. The gene calls are TRBV12-5 and TRBJ2-7, with 7 bases identical to TRBD1. Germline V gene lookup returns CDR1 LGHNT and CDR2 FRNRAP. The CDR3 has 13 amino acids. J was trimmed by 4 bases and V by 7 bases; bases with no gene match: 7. The CDR3 nucleotides are TGTGCTAGTGCACAATCGACAGGGTACGAGCAGTACTTC. As protein: CASAQSTGYEQYF.

This chain uses TRBV29-1 with TRBJ1-2, with TRBD1 matching over 8 bases. Germline lookup yields CDR1 SQVTM and CDR2 ANQGSEA. V shed 4 bases and J 7 bases; nucleotides not matched to a gene: 5. The length of the CDR3 is 12 residues. The CDR3 region has the DNA TGCAGCGTTGTACAGGGGGGCGGTGGCTACACCTTC. Protein: CSVVQGGGGYTF.

The chain joins TRBV3-1 to TRBJ2-7; unclear D gene. V was shortened by 0 bases and J by 8 bases, with 20 bases between the two germline ends. The CDR3 has 16 amino acids. The V gene's germline CDR1 is LGHDT and CDR2 YNNKEL (reference sequence). The CDR3 DNA is TGTGCCAGCAGCCAAGATTTACGCGGTGTGGCCCTAAAGCAGTACTTC. Translation gives CASSQDLRGVALKQYF.

This clonotype was observed at least ten times. The rearrangement joins TRBV30 to TRBJ2-3; unclear D gene. Germline CDR1 is GTSNPN and CDR2 is SVGIG (reference sequence). V gave up 3 bases and J gave up 3 bases, with 7 bases separating them. This CDR3 comprises 12 residues. The CDR3 protein is CAWSALTDTQYF. The CDR3 DNA sequence: TGTGCCTGGAGCGCTTTAACAGATACGCAGTATTTT.

This clonotype was recorded at least ten times. V gene TRBV3-1 combines with J gene TRBJ2-5, with D perhaps being TRBD1 or TRBD2 (6 bases each). The V and J ends lost 3 bases and 5 bases respectively, with 19 bases between them. The V gene's germline CDR1 is LGHDT and CDR2 YNNKEL (reference sequence). CDR3 size: 16 residues. CDR3 sequence reads: CASSHVPGAGVETQYF. DNA of the CDR3: TGTGCCAGCAGCCATGTACCGGGAGCAGGGGTGGAGACCCAGTACTTC.

This chain joins TRBV20-1 and TRBJ2-7; D unresolved. Trimming cost V 0 bases and J 1 base, with 10 bases left between them. Per germline, CDR1 DFQATT and CDR2 SNEGSKA (reference sequence). This CDR3 region has 14 residues. The chain's CDR3 is CSARDAVPSYEQYF. The CDR3 DNA follows: TGCAGTGCTAGAGATGCAGTCCCGTCCTACGAGCAGTACTTC.

This clonotype was counted at least ten times. The gene calls are TRBV3-1 and TRBJ2-1, with D possibly matching TRBD2 (5 bases). Germline V CDR1 and CDR2: LGHDT, YNNKEL (reference sequence). Trimming shortened V by 0 bases and J by 6 bases, and 18 bases separated the two germline ends. This CDR3 is 17 amino acids long. Written as DNA, the CDR3 is TGTGCCAGCAGCCAAGATGTCGATATGGCTAGCCGCAATGAGCAGTTCTTC. It is translated as CASSQDVDMASRNEQFF.

This clonotype was counted only a few times. Since no conserved phenylalanine or tryptophan closes the CDR3, a read error is the likely cause. The DNA is left out, because the CDR3 cannot be placed on it with certainty; the CDR3 is given as TCRdb lists it. The rearrangement joins TRBV30 to TRBJ2-1; no check of the table's D call, TRBD1, against the DNA was made. Germline lookup yields CDR1 GTSNPN and CDR2 SVGIG (reference sequence). The CDR3 is 13 residues long, counting both termini. CDR3: CAWSSAQGYERFS.

This clonotype appeared many times. The CDR3 DNA follows: TGTGCCAGCACGTCCCTTGACCGGGGCCAAGAGACCCAGTACTTC. Its translation: CASTSLDRGQETQYF. The rearrangement links TRBV7-9 to TRBJ2-5; weak D call: TRBD2 (5 bases). The CDR3 covers 15 residues. The V and J ends lost 7 bases and 1 base respectively, with 16 bases between them. Germline V gives CDR1 SEHNR, CDR2 FQNEAQ (reference sequence). Supplemented by reference TRBV7-9 and TRBJ2-5, the full variable domain reads DTGVSQNPRHKITKRGQNVTFRCDPISEHNRLYWYRQTLGQGPEFLTYFQNEAQLEKSRLLSDRFSAERPKGSFSTLEIQRTEQGDSAMYLCASTSLDRGQETQYFGPGTRLLVL.

Many counts were recorded for this clonotype. This sequence joins TRBV5-4 and TRBJ2-7; D is unresolved. V was pared by 4 bases and J by 4 bases, with 15 bases between. The CDR3 is made up of 14 amino acids. The germline gives CDR1 SGHNT, CDR2 YYREEE (reference sequence). The CDR3 DNA is TGTGCCAGCAGCGGCCGACAATGGCCATACGAGCAGTACTTC. Its translation: CASSGRQWPYEQYF.